One sample yielded the 11 T cell receptor beta chains listed below, sequenced in a study of regulatory T cells in long-lasting Graves disease. Building the TCR beta libraries relied on iRepertoire HTBI primers, and CDR3 regions underwent Arm-PCR. TCRdb reanalysed the multiplex PCR reads using MiXCR and keeps one entry per CDR3 protein. The sample records some 370,000 distinct CDR3 sequences, about 12% being singletons. Time point defined: newly diagnosed GD, antithyroid drugs for less than 3 months. PBMCs provided the RNA from which the TCR library was made. The same sample was also studied in work on T cells in Graves' hyperthyroidism and ophthalmopathy.

Here the sequenced sample was peripheral blood mononuclear cells (PBMCs), taken at new diagnosis, from a patient treated with antithyroid drugs. All receptors derive from a woman between 18 and 29 years old with Graves disease.

The sample holds many counts of this clonotype. The chain employs TRBV28 and TRBJ2-7; D is ambiguous. Trimming cost V 6 bases and J 5 bases, with 11 bases left between them. The CDR3 is 12 residues long. From germline, CDR1 is MDHEN and CDR2 SYDVKM. CDR3 DNA sequence: TGTGCCAGCAGCAAAAATACGGACGAGCAGTACTTC. Protein: CASSKNTDEQYF. Filled out from reference TRBV28 and TRBJ2-7, the complete variable domain reads DVKVTQSSRYLVKRTGEKVFLECVQDMDHENMFWYRQDPGLGLRLIYFSYDVKMKEKGDIPEGYSVSREKKERFSLILESASTNQTSMYLCASSKNTDEQYFGPGTRLTVT.

This clonotype has just a few counts. V is TRBV15 and J is TRBJ1-5; D is possibly TRBD1 (5 bases). V dropped 0 bases and J dropped 3 bases, with 12 bases sitting between them. Germline V CDR1 and CDR2: LNHNV, YYDKDF (reference sequence). The CDR3 sequence is 16 residues long. The CDR3 loop is CATSREWGGSNQPQHF. As DNA, the CDR3 is TGTGCCACCAGCAGAGAGTGGGGGGGTTCCAATCAGCCCCAGCATTTT.

This clonotype was seen repeatedly, ten times or more. V gene TRBV28 combines with J gene TRBJ1-5, with a possible D match to TRBD1 (5 bases). CDR3 length equals 16 residues. Trimming cost V 2 bases and J 0 bases, with 11 bases left between them. Germline V gene lookup returns CDR1 MDHEN and CDR2 SYDVKM. The CDR3 DNA sequence: TGTGCCAGCAGTTTACCCCAGGGATATAGCAATCAGCCCCAGCATTTT. Protein sequence: CASSLPQGYSNQPQHF.

The chain is built from TRBV7-2 and TRBJ2-3; 10 nucleotides line up with TRBD2. Unmatched junction bases numbered 11, after V lost 0 bases and J lost 5 bases. The germline CDR1 and CDR2 sequences are SGHTA and FQGNSA. The CDR3 sequence is 18 residues long. CDR3 in amino acids: CASSLAFPLAGALDTQYF. For the CDR3, the DNA is TGTGCCAGCAGCTTAGCGTTCCCGCTAGCGGGAGCTCTAGATACGCAGTATTTT.

This clonotype was counted at least ten times. This chain joins TRBV28 and TRBJ1-2; perhaps TRBD1 as D (5 bases). This CDR3 has 13 residues. Germline V gives CDR1 MDHEN, CDR2 SYDVKM. V was cut by 11 bases and J by 0 bases, with 13 bases left in between. CDR3 sequence: CALQESTNYGYTF. The CDR3 DNA reads as TGTGCCTTACAGGAATCTACTAACTATGGCTACACCTTC.

This clonotype was seen at least ten times. The chain uses TRBV29-1 and TRBJ1-5, with unresolved D. V was cut by 4 bases and J by 9 bases, with 25 bases left in between. The germline V gene encodes CDR1 SQVTM and CDR2 ANQGSEA. The CDR3 is 16 residues long. The CDR3 nucleotides read TGCAGCGTTGGTGGGCAGCCCGCGAGGACCGGGAGGCCCCAGCATTTT. This codes for CSVGGQPARTGRPQHF.

This clonotype was observed a few times. V and J are TRBV20-1 and TRBJ2-1; 10 bases agree with TRBD2. Germline-derived CDR1 and CDR2 are DFQATT and SNEGSKA (reference sequence). There are 19 residues in the CDR3. Trimming took 1 base from V and 10 from J; bases not matched to a gene: 22. This chain's CDR3 is CSARVFVRPSGRLVGEQFF. In DNA form, the CDR3 reads TGCAGTGCTAGAGTATTTGTTCGGCCTAGCGGGAGACTAGTAGGCGAGCAGTTCTTC.

This clonotype was observed many times. V and J are TRBV30 and TRBJ2-5; 11 positions agree with TRBD2. Germline V CDR1 and CDR2: GTSNPN, SVGIG (reference sequence). V was pared by 6 bases and J by 3 bases, with 6 bases of the junction left unmatched. The CDR3 loop spans 14 amino acids. CDR3 sequence reads: CACHSGLAEETQYF. CDR3 DNA sequence: TGTGCCTGCCACTCGGGACTAGCGGAAGAGACCCAGTACTTC.

This sequence joins TRBV27 and TRBJ1-5; TRBD1 matches 9 bases. Trimming took 5 bases from V and 5 from J; bases not matched to a gene: 4. The germline V gene has CDR1 MNHEY and CDR2 SMNVEV (reference sequence). This CDR3 is 14 amino acids long. The CDR3 is CASSPWDRDQPQHF. CDR3 DNA sequence: TGTGCCAGCAGTCCCTGGGACAGGGATCAGCCCCAGCATTTT.

This clonotype was recorded many times. V gene TRBV20-1 combines with J gene TRBJ2-1, with 12 bases fitting TRBD2. Trimming at V came to 2 bases and at J to 4 bases, leaving 3 bases not matched to a gene. The CDR3 totals 15 residues. Germline V CDR1 and CDR2: DFQATT, SNEGSKA (reference sequence). DNA of the CDR3: TGCAGTGCTAGACCCCTAGCGGGGGGGTACAATGAGCAGTTCTTC. It encodes CSARPLAGGYNEQFF.

In this sample, this clonotype turned up many times. This chain links TRBV29-1 with TRBJ2-5; possibly TRBD1 or TRBD2 for D (7 bases each). This CDR3 has 12 residues. Germline assignment: CDR1 SQVTM and CDR2 ANQGSEA. Trimming cost V 3 bases and J 5 bases, with 10 bases left between them. For the CDR3, the DNA is TGCAGCGTTGAGGGAGGGGGCGAGACCCAGTACTTC. Translation gives CSVEGGGETQYF. The variable domain in full, completed from reference TRBV29-1 and TRBJ2-5, reads SAVISQKPSRDICQRGTSLTIQCQVDSQVTMMFWYRQQPGQSLTLIATANQGSEATYESGFVIDKFPISRPNLTFSTLTVSNMSPEDSSIYLCSVEGGGETQYFGPGTRLLVL.